This passage covers 32 T cell receptor beta chains from one sample sequenced in a study of Tregs in tolerant kidney transplant recipients. Only in-frame clones appear in the TCRdb table, and some are missing; sequencing was by immunoSEQ multiplex PCR. The sample contains around 77,000 clones, 98% of which appear only once. The sequencing used CD4+ T cells from blood, collected before the transplant. Source of these receptors: a human donor who received a combined kidney and bone marrow transplant.

The V and J genes are TRBV7-2 and TRBJ1-2, with D possibly TRBD1 on 6 matching bases. With 5 bases removed from V and 5 bases from J, the gap between germline ends came to 12 bases. Germline V lookup: CDR1 SGHTA, CDR2 FQGNSA. This CDR3 has 13 amino acids. In DNA, the CDR3 is TGTGCCAGCAGCCTACGGACAGCGTATGGCTACACCTTC. As protein: CASSLRTAYGYTF.

V gene TRBV7-3 combines with J gene TRBJ1-4; D not certain. This CDR3 region has 13 residues. V gave up 5 bases and J gave up 10 bases, with 14 bases separating them. Germline CDR1 SGHTA, CDR2 FQGTGA. The CDR3 coding sequence is TGTGCCAGCAGCCTCGATCCGGAGGGAAAACTGTTTTTT. Translating it yields CASSLDPEGKLFF.

The chain carries TRBV5-1 and TRBJ2-2, with D perhaps TRBD1 (6 bases). Germline assignment: CDR1 SGHRS and CDR2 YFSETQ. V lost 4 bases to trimming and J lost 1 base, with 11 bases between them. This CDR3 contains 15 residues. This CDR3 reads CASSAQGGNTGELFF. The CDR3 DNA reads as TGCGCCAGCAGCGCACAGGGTGGGAACACCGGGGAGCTGTTTTTT.

This chain uses TRBV18 with TRBJ2-2, with 13 positions matching TRBD2. The V gene end was trimmed by 6 bases and the J gene end by 6 bases; junction bases not matched to a gene: 7. Per germline, CDR1 KGHSH and CDR2 LQKENI. The CDR3 is 16 amino acids. The CDR3 loop reads CASSTGLAGTAGELFF. CDR3 nucleotides: TGTGCCAGCTCGACGGGACTAGCGGGAACGGCCGGGGAGCTGTTTTTT.

This chain uses TRBV7-2 with TRBJ2-1; 9 nucleotides agree with TRBD2. The CDR3 runs to 16 residues. After removal of 2 bases from V and 2 bases from J, the junction contained 4 bases not matched to a gene. CDR1 and CDR2 (germline): SGHTA, FQGNSA. Here the CDR3 reads CASSLMRLAAYNEQFF. CDR3 sequence (DNA): TGTGCCAGCAGCTTAATGAGACTAGCGGCCTACAATGAGCAGTTCTTC.

The chain couples TRBV28 to TRBJ2-7; the D gene is possibly TRBD2 (6 bases). The CDR3 totals 14 residues. The germline V gene encodes CDR1 MDHEN and CDR2 SYDVKM. With 3 bases removed from V and 2 bases from J, the gap between germline ends came to 11 bases. This chain's CDR3 is CASSFGGSTYEQYF. The CDR3 nucleotides read TGTGCCAGCAGTTTTGGGGGGTCGACCTACGAGCAGTACTTC.

V and J are TRBV7-2 and TRBJ2-3, with no clear D. Trimming removed 5 bases at V and 1 base at J, with 13 bases between. Germline CDR1 SGHTA, CDR2 FQGNSA. CDR3 length: 15 amino acids. CDR3 protein: CASSPTPRGTDTQYF. In DNA, the CDR3 is TGTGCCAGCAGCCCAACCCCCCGGGGCACAGATACGCAGTATTTT.

This rearrangement joins TRBV7-9 to TRBJ2-1; TRBD1 agrees at 10 bases. There are 14 residues in the CDR3. With 6 bases clipped from V and 12 bases from J, the junction kept 11 bases outside the gene matches. Germline values: CDR1 SEHNR, CDR2 FQNEAQ (reference sequence). The CDR3 nucleotides read TGTGCCAGCAGTTCCGGGACAGGGGACCTAGGGCAGTTCTTC. The encoded protein is CASSSGTGDLGQFF.

This clone was detected only once. The chain is built from TRBV28 and TRBJ2-4; 11 positions agree with TRBD2. Germline values: CDR1 MDHEN, CDR2 SYDVKM. The CDR3 totals 17 residues. V shed 3 bases and J 2 bases; nucleotides not matched to a gene: 6. The CDR3 nucleotides are TGTGCCAGCAGTTTGATCGGGACTAGCGGAACCAAAAACATTCAGTACTTC. Translating it yields CASSLIGTSGTKNIQYF.

The rearrangement links TRBV5-1 to TRBJ1-2, with D possibly TRBD1 on 6 matching bases. The V end lost 3 bases, the J end lost 8 bases, and 17 bases lay between the germline ends. CDR1 is SGHRS and CDR2 is YFSETQ in the germline V gene. The CDR3 has 14 amino acids. Here the CDR3 DNA reads TGCGCCAGCAGCTCTGAAACAGGGATTCGGGGCTACACCTTC. Translation gives CASSSETGIRGYTF.

This clone was seen only once. The chain recombines TRBV28 with TRBJ1-2; TRBD1 is a possible D gene (6 bases). Germline CDR1 and CDR2: MDHEN and SYDVKM. Trimming cost V 3 bases and J 4 bases, with 18 bases left between them. The CDR3 extends over 16 amino acids. The CDR3 region is CASSFPPTGFRYGYTF. The CDR3 DNA sequence: TGTGCCAGCAGTTTCCCACCCACAGGGTTCCGCTATGGCTACACCTTC.

The chain combines TRBV18 with TRBJ1-1; D is unresolved. The CDR3 is 12 amino acids. V lost 6 bases and J lost 0, with 5 bases in between. CDR1 and CDR2 from the germline V gene are KGHSH and LQKENI. The CDR3 sequence: CASSGVNTEAFF. Written as DNA, the CDR3 is TGTGCCAGCTCGGGAGTGAACACTGAAGCTTTCTTT. The full variable domain, its missing parts supplied by reference TRBV18 and TRBJ1-1, is NAGVMQNPRHLVRRRGQEARLRCSPMKGHSHVYWYRQLPEEGLKFMVYLQKENIIDESGMPKERFSAEFPKEGPSILRIQQVVRGDSAAYFCASSGVNTEAFFGQGTRLTVV.

CDR3 residues: CASRPGLSYEQYF. The CDR3 DNA reads as TGCGCCAGCCGCCCGGGACTAAGCTACGAGCAGTACTTC. This chain links TRBV5-1 with TRBJ2-7; 7 positions agree with TRBD2. The CDR3 totals 13 residues. V gave up 7 bases and J gave up 3 bases; unmatched junction bases: 7. Germline CDR1 SGHRS, CDR2 YFSETQ.

Only one count was recorded for this clone. The chain uses TRBV7-2 and TRBJ2-3; D perhaps matches TRBD2 (7 bases). V gave up 2 bases and J gave up 5 bases, with 20 bases separating them. CDR1 is SGHTA, CDR2 FQGNSA, per germline. This CDR3 comprises 17 residues. The DNA for the CDR3 is TGTGCCAGCAGCTTAAGGGGGACGGGAGGCCCAGGAGATACGCAGTATTTT. Translated, it gives CASSLRGTGGPGDTQYF.

The chain is built from TRBV4-1 and TRBJ1-2; 7 bases fit TRBD1. The germline CDR1 and CDR2 sequences are MGHRA and YSYEKL. The CDR3 is 15 amino acids. Trimming cost V 4 bases and J 2 bases; bases outside gene matches: 7. CDR3 in amino acids: CASSPVTGTNYGYTF. In DNA form, the CDR3 reads TGCGCCAGCAGCCCAGTGACAGGGACCAACTATGGCTACACCTTC.

The chain employs TRBV29-1 and TRBJ2-7, with 8 bases matching TRBD1. The CDR3 has 13 amino acids. Germline V gene lookup returns CDR1 SQVTM and CDR2 ANQGSEA. V shed 7 bases and J 2 bases; nucleotides not matched to a gene: 7. CDR3 sequence (DNA): TGCAGCGCCCGGGACAGGAGAACCTACGAGCAGTACTTC. Its translation is CSARDRRTYEQYF.

V usage is TRBV7-8 and J usage is TRBJ2-1; 9 bases fit TRBD2. V shed 4 bases, J shed 0 bases, and the junction held 7 bases outside the gene matches. The germline V gene has CDR1 SGHVS and CDR2 FQNEAQ. CDR3 size: 17 residues. The CDR3 bases are TGTGCCAGCAGCTGGGCTAGCGGGGTCTTCTCCTACAATGAGCAGTTCTTC. Translating gives CASSWASGVFSYNEQFF.

The rearrangement joins TRBV6-5 to TRBJ2-3; 13 bases fit TRBD2. Per the germline V gene, CDR1 is MNHEY and CDR2 is SVGAGI. V trimming: 6 bases; J trimming: 6 bases; junction bases outside the gene matches: 3. The CDR3 has 14 amino acids. The DNA of the CDR3 is TGTGCCAGCAGCCCGGGACTAGCGGGGGATACGCAGTATTTT. Its translation is CASSPGLAGDTQYF.

The chain joins TRBV28 to TRBJ1-1; 8 positions agree with TRBD1. Germline V gene sequence: CDR1 MDHEN, CDR2 SYDVKM. The CDR3 spans 14 residues. The ends lost 4 bases at V and 2 bases at J; junction bases unmatched: 3. CDR3: CASSYRGLNTEAFF. CDR3 bases: TGTGCCAGCAGTTACAGGGGGTTAAACACTGAAGCTTTCTTT.

The chain employs TRBV5-4 and TRBJ2-1, with a tentative D call TRBD2 (5 bases). The germline V gene has CDR1 SGHNT and CDR2 YYREEE (reference sequence). This CDR3 region has 16 residues. The ends were cut back, 2 bases at V and 0 bases at J, with 12 bases in the middle. The CDR3 spells CASSLYGVSSYNEQFF. Here the CDR3 DNA reads TGTGCCAGCAGCTTATACGGGGTGAGCTCCTACAATGAGCAGTTCTTC.

The chain joins TRBV9 to TRBJ2-7, with 7 bases aligning to TRBD2. V was pared by 0 bases and J by 0 bases, with 9 bases of the junction left unmatched. Germline CDR1 reads SGDLS; CDR2 reads YYNGEE. The CDR3 length is 17 residues. CDR3 coding DNA: TGTGCCAGCAGCGTAGGGGTCGGGGGGAGGAGCTCCTACGAGCAGTACTTC. Translating it yields CASSVGVGGRSSYEQYF.

The rearrangement uses TRBV6-5 and TRBJ2-7; 10 nucleotides align to TRBD2. The V segment lost 7 bases and the J segment 5 bases; nucleotides outside the gene matches: 5. This CDR3 region has 13 residues. The V gene's germline CDR1 is MNHEY and CDR2 SVGAGI. The CDR3 DNA reads TGTGCCAGCAATCTAGCGGGAGAGGACGAGCAGTACTTC. Its translation: CASNLAGEDEQYF.

A single count supports this clone. The rearrangement links TRBV19 to TRBJ1-5, with unresolved D. The V end was cut by 1 base, the J end by 2 bases, with 12 bases between. CDR1 LNHDA and CDR2 SQIVND come from the germline V gene (reference sequence). CDR3 length: 16 residues. CDR3 nucleotides: TGTGCCAGTAGTATAGGTGGGAGTTGGGGCAATCAGCCCCAGCATTTT. Residues: CASSIGGSWGNQPQHF.

V gene TRBV5-8 combines with J gene TRBJ2-5; TRBD2 agrees at 7 bases. This CDR3 spans 13 amino acids. CDR1 SGHTS and CDR2 YDEGEE come from the germline V gene. The junction had 4 bases not matched to a gene; V was cut back by 5 bases and J by 3 bases. The chain's CDR3 is CASRWGGKETQYF. The CDR3, as DNA: TGTGCCAGCAGATGGGGAGGGAAAGAGACCCAGTACTTC.

The V gene is TRBV9, the J gene TRBJ2-5, with TRBD1 matching 9 bases. Judging by the DNA end, TRBJ2-7 fits better; the J call may be wrong. The germline V gene has CDR1 SGDLS and CDR2 YYNGEE. The CDR3 covers 16 residues. CDR3 nucleotides: TGTGCCAGCAGCGTAGGAGGGGGACAGGGATACTACGAGCAGTACTTC. Protein product: CASSVGGGQGYYEQYF.

CDR3 loop: CASRPGKGNGNQPQHF. The CDR3 region has the DNA TGTGCCAGTAGGCCAGGGAAGGGGAATGGCAATCAGCCCCAGCATTTT. V gene TRBV19 combines with J gene TRBJ1-5, with a possible D match to TRBD1 (5 bases). This CDR3 has 16 residues. Looked up from germline, CDR1 is LNHDA and CDR2 is SQIVND (reference sequence). V lost 6 bases, J lost 2 bases, and 17 bases lay in between.

This chain joins TRBV30 and TRBJ2-1, with D possibly being TRBD2 (5 bases). This CDR3 is 15 amino acids long. Germline CDR1 and CDR2: GTSNPN and SVGIG (reference sequence). The V and J ends lost 0 bases and 0 bases respectively, with 9 bases between them. Written as DNA, the CDR3 is TGTGCCTGGAGTGTACTGGGGAGCTCCTACAATGAGCAGTTCTTC. Its translation: CAWSVLGSSYNEQFF.

The chain carries TRBV9 and TRBJ1-3, with D possibly matching TRBD1 (6 bases). This CDR3 has 18 residues. The ends were cut back, 0 bases at V and 0 bases at J, with 16 bases in the middle. Per the germline V gene, CDR1 is SGDLS and CDR2 is YYNGEE. CDR3 coding DNA: TGTGCCAGCAGCGTAGGAATTCCGGGACACCGCTCTGGAAACACCATATATTTT. Translation gives CASSVGIPGHRSGNTIYF. Full variable domain (remainder filled in from reference TRBV9 and TRBJ1-3): DSGVTQTPKHLITATGQRVTLRCSPRSGDLSVYWYQQSLDQGLQFLIQYYNGEERAKGNILERFSAQQFPDLHSELNLSSLELGDSALYFCASSVGIPGHRSGNTIYFGEGSWLTVV.

Notes on this clone: In the same sample, other DNA sequences code for this CDR3. The J gene is TRBJ2-5, the V gene TRBV7-2; D remains ambiguous. The germline V gene encodes CDR1 SGHTA and CDR2 FQGNSA. Trimming removed 5 bases at V and 2 bases at J, with 3 bases between. The CDR3 covers 11 residues. The CDR3 loop reads CASSPQETQYF. CDR3 DNA sequence: TGTGCCAGCAGCCCGCAAGAGACCCAGTACTTC.

This rearrangement joins TRBV5-1 to TRBJ2-7; D uncertain. CDR3 length equals 15 residues. CDR1 and CDR2 (germline): SGHRS, YFSETQ. V was shortened by 2 bases and J by 5 bases, with 17 bases between the two germline ends. CDR3 sequence reads: CASSLTDRSTHEQYF. The CDR3 DNA reads as TGCGCCAGCAGCTTAACAGATCGATCCACCCACGAGCAGTACTTC.

The V and J genes are TRBV6-5 and TRBJ1-2; 8 bases map to TRBD1. CDR1 and CDR2 from the germline V gene are MNHEY and SVGAGI. Trimming removed 0 bases from V and 2 bases from J; junction bases left unmatched: 5. CDR3 length: 16 amino acids. The CDR3 nucleotides are TGTGCCAGCAGTTACTCCAGGACAGGGAAGAACTATGGCTACACCTTC. This sequence encodes CASSYSRTGKNYGYTF.

This chain connects TRBV5-1 to TRBJ2-6; TRBD1 aligns across 9 bases. J was trimmed by 7 bases and V by 0 bases; bases with no gene match: 11. The CDR3 consists of 18 residues. Per germline, CDR1 SGHRS and CDR2 YFSETQ. The CDR3: CASSLVRDRVDRANVLTF. The CDR3 DNA follows: TGCGCCAGCAGCTTGGTGCGGGACAGGGTTGATAGAGCCAACGTCCTGACTTTC.